Described below is a single T cell receptor (beta chain) sequence and its context. The antigen is undetermined. The sample contains more than one DNA sequence encoding this CDR3. PCR employed 60 Vbeta and 13 Jbeta primers. TCRdb's copy holds only in-frame clones and misses some; the assay was immunoSEQ multiplex PCR. The repertoire holds roughly 190,000 clones, with around four fifths as singletons. Germline lookup yields CDR1 SEHNR and CDR2 FQNEAQ (reference sequence). V was trimmed by 1 base and J by 2 bases, leaving 5 bases between them. CDR3 length equals 13 residues. This entry comes from a study of cytomegalovirus exposure and HLA in healthy donors. Study context: Roughly 180 million T cells yielded more than 95 million unique TCR beta sequences, as an earlier analysis found. Whole-study results and caveats: It was confirmed in vitro that a few of the CMV-associated chains were specific for CMV antigens.

The chain joins TRBV7-9 to TRBJ1-1; D is unclear. What was sequenced was PBMCs. The receptor's source is a man in his forties or fifties in good health and CMV-seropositive. CDR3 coding DNA: TGTGCCAGCAGCTTAGACAGCAACACTGAAGCTTTCTTT. Translating it yields CASSLDSNTEAFF.